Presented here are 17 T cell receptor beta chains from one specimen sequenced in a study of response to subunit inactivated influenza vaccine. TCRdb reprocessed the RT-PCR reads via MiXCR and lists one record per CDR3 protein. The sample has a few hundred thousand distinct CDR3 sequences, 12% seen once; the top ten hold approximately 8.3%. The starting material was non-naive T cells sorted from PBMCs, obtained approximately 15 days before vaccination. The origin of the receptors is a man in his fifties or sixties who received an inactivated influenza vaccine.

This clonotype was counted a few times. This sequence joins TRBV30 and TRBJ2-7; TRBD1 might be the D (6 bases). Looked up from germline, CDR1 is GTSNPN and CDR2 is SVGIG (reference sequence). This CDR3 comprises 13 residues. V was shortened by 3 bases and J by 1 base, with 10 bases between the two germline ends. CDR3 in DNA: TGTGCCTGGAGCAGAGGACAGTCCTACGAGCAGTACTTC. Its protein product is CAWSRGQSYEQYF.

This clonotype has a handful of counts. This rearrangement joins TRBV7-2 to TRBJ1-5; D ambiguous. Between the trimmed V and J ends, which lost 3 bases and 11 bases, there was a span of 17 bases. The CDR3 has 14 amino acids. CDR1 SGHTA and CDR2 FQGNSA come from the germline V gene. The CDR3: CASSLEQSVAAQHF. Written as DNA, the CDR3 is TGTGCCAGCAGCTTGGAGCAGAGCGTGGCGGCCCAGCATTTT.

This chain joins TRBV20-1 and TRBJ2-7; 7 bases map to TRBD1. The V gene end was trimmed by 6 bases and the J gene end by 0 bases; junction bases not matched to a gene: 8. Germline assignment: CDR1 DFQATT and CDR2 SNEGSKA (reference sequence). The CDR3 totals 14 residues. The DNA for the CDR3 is TGCAGTGCCCAGGGACAGTTTGGCTCCTACGAGCAGTACTTC. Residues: CSAQGQFGSYEQYF.

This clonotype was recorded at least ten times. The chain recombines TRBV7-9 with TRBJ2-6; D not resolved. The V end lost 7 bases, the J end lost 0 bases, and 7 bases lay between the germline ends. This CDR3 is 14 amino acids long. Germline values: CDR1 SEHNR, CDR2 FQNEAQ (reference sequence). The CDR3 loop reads CASTIVSGANVLTF. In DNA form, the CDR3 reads TGTGCCAGCACCATAGTCTCTGGGGCCAACGTCCTGACTTTC.

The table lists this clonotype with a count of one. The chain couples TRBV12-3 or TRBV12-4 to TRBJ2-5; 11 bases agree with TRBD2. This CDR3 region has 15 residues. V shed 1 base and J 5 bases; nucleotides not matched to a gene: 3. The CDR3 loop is CASSLGTSGRETQYF. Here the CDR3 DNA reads TGTGCCAGCAGTTTAGGGACTAGCGGGCGCGAGACCCAGTACTTC.

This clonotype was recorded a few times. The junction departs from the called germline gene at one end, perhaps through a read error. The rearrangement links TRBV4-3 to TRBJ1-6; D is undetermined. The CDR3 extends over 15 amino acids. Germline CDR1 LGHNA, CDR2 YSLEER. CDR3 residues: CASSQDSPGDSPLHF. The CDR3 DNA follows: TGCGCCAGCAGCCAAGATTCCCCCGGTGATTCCCCCCTCCACTTT.

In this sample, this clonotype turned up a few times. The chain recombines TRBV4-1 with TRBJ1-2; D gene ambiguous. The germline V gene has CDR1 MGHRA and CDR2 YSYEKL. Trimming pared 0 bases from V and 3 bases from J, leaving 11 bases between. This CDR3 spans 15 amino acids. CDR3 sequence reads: CASSQDVANYYGYTF. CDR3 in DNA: TGCGCCAGCAGCCAAGATGTAGCCAACTACTATGGCTACACCTTC.

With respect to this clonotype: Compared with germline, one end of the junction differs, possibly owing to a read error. The CDR3, as DNA: TGTGCCAGCATCTTAGGTGGTGGTCCCGGGGAGCTGTTTTTT. Translated: CASILGGGPGELFF. The chain employs TRBV7-2 and TRBJ2-2; D is uncertain. Germline CDR1 reads SGHTA; CDR2 reads FQGNSA. The CDR3 runs to 14 residues.

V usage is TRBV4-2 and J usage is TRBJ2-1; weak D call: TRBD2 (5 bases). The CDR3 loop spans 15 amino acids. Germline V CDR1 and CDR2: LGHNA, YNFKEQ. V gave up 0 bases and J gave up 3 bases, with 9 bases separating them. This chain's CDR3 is CASSQEQGSYNEQFF. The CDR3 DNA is TGTGCCAGCAGCCAAGAGCAAGGGAGCTACAATGAGCAGTTCTTC.

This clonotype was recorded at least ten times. The CDR3 here is CAIPYGLSYNEQFF. In DNA, the CDR3 is TGTGCCATCCCGTATGGACTCTCATACAATGAGCAGTTCTTC. The chain combines TRBV7-9 with TRBJ2-1; D is perhaps TRBD2 (5 bases). CDR3 length: 14 amino acids. V was trimmed by 10 bases and J by 4 bases, leaving 17 bases between them. Germline V gene lookup returns CDR1 SEHNR and CDR2 FQNEAQ (reference sequence).

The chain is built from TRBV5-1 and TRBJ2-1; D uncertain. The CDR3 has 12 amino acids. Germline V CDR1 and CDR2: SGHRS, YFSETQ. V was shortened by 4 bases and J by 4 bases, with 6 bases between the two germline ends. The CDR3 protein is CASSAYYNEQFF. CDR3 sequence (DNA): TGCGCCAGCAGCGCGTATTACAATGAGCAGTTCTTC.

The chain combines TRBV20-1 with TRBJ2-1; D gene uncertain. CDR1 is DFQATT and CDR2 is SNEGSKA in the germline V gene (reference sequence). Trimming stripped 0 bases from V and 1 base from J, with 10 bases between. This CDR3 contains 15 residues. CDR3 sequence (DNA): TGCAGTGCTAGAGACAGGAGCCTTTCCTACAATGAGCAGTTCTTC. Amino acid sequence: CSARDRSLSYNEQFF.

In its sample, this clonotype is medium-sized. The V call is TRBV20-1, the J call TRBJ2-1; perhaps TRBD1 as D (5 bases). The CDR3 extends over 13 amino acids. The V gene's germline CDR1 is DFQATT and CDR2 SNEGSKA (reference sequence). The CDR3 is CSVEIGHANEQFF. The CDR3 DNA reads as TGCAGCGTCGAAATCGGACATGCAAATGAGCAGTTCTTC.

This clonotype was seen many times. The CDR3 is CASSLSVSYEQYF. The CDR3 nucleotides are TGTGCCAGCAGTTTATCTGTATCCTACGAGCAGTACTTC. The genes are TRBV27 and TRBJ2-7; D remains unclear. This CDR3 comprises 13 residues. V lost 0 bases and J 1 base, leaving 4 bases between the germline ends. Germline CDR1 MNHEY, CDR2 SMNVEV (reference sequence).

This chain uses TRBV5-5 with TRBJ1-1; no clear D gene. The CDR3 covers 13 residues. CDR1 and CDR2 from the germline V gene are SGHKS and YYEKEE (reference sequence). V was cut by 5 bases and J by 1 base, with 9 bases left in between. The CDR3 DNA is TGTGCCAGCAGGTCCCAGCCGAACACTGAAGCTTTCTTT. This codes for CASRSQPNTEAFF.

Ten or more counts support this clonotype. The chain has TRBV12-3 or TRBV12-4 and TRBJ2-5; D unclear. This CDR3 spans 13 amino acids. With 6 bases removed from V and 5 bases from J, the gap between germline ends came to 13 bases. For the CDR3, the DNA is TGTGCCAGCAGCTCACTTCCGGTGGAGACCCAGTACTTC. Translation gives CASSSLPVETQYF.

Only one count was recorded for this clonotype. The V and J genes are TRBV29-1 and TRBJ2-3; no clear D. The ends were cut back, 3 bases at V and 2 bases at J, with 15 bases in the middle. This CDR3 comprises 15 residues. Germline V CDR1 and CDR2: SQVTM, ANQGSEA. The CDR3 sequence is CSVDFGLRLTDTQYF. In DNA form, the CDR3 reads TGCAGCGTTGATTTTGGGCTCCGACTCACAGATACGCAGTATTTT.